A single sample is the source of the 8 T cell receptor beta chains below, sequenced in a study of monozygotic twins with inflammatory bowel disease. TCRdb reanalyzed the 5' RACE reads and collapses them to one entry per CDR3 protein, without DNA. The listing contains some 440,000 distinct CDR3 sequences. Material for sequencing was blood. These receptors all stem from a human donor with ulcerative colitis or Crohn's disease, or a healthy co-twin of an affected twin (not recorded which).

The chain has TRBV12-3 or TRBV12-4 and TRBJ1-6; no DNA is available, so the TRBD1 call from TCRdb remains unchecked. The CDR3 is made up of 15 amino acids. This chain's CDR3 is CASSLEGSATSPLHF.

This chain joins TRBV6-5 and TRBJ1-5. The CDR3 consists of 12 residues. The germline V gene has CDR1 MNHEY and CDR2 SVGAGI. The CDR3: CASSGHGQPQHF.

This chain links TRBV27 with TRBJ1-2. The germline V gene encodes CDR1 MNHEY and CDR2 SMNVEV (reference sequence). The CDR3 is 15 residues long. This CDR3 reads CASSSRLGPNYGYTF.

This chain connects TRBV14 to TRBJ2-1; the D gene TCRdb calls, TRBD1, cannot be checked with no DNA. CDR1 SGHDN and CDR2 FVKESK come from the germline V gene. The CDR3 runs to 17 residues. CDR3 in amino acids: CASSQDRSAGSYNEQFF.

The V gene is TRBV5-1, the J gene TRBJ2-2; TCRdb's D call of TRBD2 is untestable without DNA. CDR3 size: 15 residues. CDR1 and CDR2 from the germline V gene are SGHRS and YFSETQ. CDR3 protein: CASSGGPKNTGELFF.

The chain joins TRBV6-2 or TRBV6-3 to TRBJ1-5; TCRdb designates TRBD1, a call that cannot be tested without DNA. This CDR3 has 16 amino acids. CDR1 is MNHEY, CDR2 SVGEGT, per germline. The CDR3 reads CASSSLGAVKNQPQHF.

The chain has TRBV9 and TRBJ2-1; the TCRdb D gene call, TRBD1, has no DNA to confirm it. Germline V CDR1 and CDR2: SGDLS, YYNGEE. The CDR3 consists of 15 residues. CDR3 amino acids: CASSSHRGRSNEQFF.

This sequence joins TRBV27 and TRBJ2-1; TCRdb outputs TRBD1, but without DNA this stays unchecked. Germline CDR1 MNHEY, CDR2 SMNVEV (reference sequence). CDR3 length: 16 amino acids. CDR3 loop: CASSPPTGRFDNEQFF.